This T cell receptor beta chain was sequenced in a study of blood T cell repertoires in COVID-19. In the study overall: Samples taken during acute and convalescent COVID-19 were collected in the United States, Italy and Spain.

Assay used: immunoSEQ multiplex PCR; TCRdb lists only in-frame clones, some missing. The sample holds around 290,000 clones; 75% to 90% are singletons and the top ten take under 15%. Seattle-derived patients entered the study during active infection and were followed longitudinally. The germline CDR1 and CDR2 sequences are LNHDA and SQIVND (reference sequence). The CDR3 sequence is 17 residues long. The V and J ends lost 2 bases and 3 bases, in that order; junction bases with no gene match: 12. This clonotype was obtained from a woman in her seventies with COVID-19, enrolled during active disease. This chain uses TRBV19 with TRBJ2-7; 8 nucleotides align to TRBD2. Material for sequencing was peripheral blood. The CDR3 bases are TGTGCCAGTAGTATAAAATGGAGCGGGGGCCGTGACTACGAGCAGTACTTC. It codes for CASSIKWSGGRDYEQYF.